The 27 T cell receptor beta chains in this list originate from one sample, sequenced in a study of blood T cell repertoires in COVID-19. The protocol was immunoSEQ multiplex PCR, while the TCRdb copy is restricted to in-frame clones and leaves out a portion. Of approximately 240,000 clones listed, about nine tenths were seen once; the top ten hold approximately 3%. Sequencing input: PBMCs or T cells enriched from blood (not recorded which). The receptors were gathered from a woman in her forties or fifties in a cohort exposed to, infected with or recovered from COVID-19 (not recorded which).

The CDR3, as DNA: TGTGCCAGCACCTTAGACTGGACTACTGAAGCTTTCTTT. It encodes CASTLDWTTEAFF. J is TRBJ1-1 and V is TRBV21-1. TRBV21-1 is annotated as a pseudogene. This CDR3 is 13 amino acids long.

V and J are TRBV6-5 and TRBJ2-1; 9 bases align to TRBD2. CDR1 and CDR2 (germline): MNHEY, SVGAGI. J was trimmed by 14 bases and V by 2 bases; bases with no gene match: 1. This CDR3 contains 11 residues. The CDR3 region has the DNA TGTGCCAGCAGTTACCGGACTAGCGAGTTCTTC. Amino acid sequence: CASSYRTSEFF.

The chain combines TRBV30 with TRBJ1-3; 7 bases map to TRBD1. The CDR3 totals 16 residues. Germline V gives CDR1 GTSNPN, CDR2 SVGIG (reference sequence). V trimming: 4 bases; J trimming: 4 bases; junction bases outside the gene matches: 13. The CDR3 reads CAWNSDRVRRGNTIYF. CDR3 sequence (DNA): TGTGCCTGGAACTCCGACAGGGTCAGGCGAGGAAACACCATATATTTT.

V and J are TRBV7-2 and TRBJ1-1; 7 nucleotides align to TRBD1. Trimming removed 3 bases from V and 4 bases from J; junction bases left unmatched: 5. Germline V gene sequence: CDR1 SGHTA, CDR2 FQGNSA. The CDR3 is 14 amino acids. The CDR3 here is CASSFGQVTTEAFF. In DNA form, the CDR3 reads TGTGCCAGCAGCTTCGGACAGGTCACCACTGAAGCTTTCTTT.

The CDR3 nucleotides read TGTGCCAGCAGTTCTAGCGGGGGGGCCACAGATACGCAGTATTTT. Translation: CASSSSGGATDTQYF. V usage is TRBV9 and J usage is TRBJ2-3, with TRBD2 matching over 12 bases. V shed 5 bases and J 2 bases; nucleotides not matched to a gene: 3. CDR1 and CDR2 from the germline V gene are SGDLS and YYNGEE. This CDR3 is built from 15 residues.

The chain employs TRBV4-1 and TRBJ1-1; 9 nucleotides agree with TRBD1. The CDR3 totals 17 residues. With 0 bases clipped from V and 4 bases from J, the junction kept 9 bases outside the gene matches. Germline loops: CDR1 MGHRA, CDR2 YSYEKL. The CDR3 here is CASSQEGTGRLGTEAFF. In nucleotides, the CDR3 is TGCGCCAGCAGCCAAGAAGGGACAGGGAGGCTGGGCACTGAAGCTTTCTTT.

This clone was seen only once. The chain combines TRBV5-1 with TRBJ2-5; D may be TRBD2 (7 bases). V was pared by 1 base and J by 6 bases, with 16 bases between. Germline V gives CDR1 SGHRS, CDR2 YFSETQ. The CDR3 is 15 amino acids. The CDR3 is CASSLSGGAGKTQYF. The CDR3 coding sequence is TGCGCCAGCAGCTTGAGTGGGGGGGCCGGGAAGACCCAGTACTTC. The full variable domain, rest sourced from reference TRBV5-1 and TRBJ2-5, is KAGVTQTPRYLIKTRGQQVTLSCSPISGHRSVSWYQQTPGQGLQFLFEYFSETQRNKGNFPGRFSGRQFSNSRSEMNVSTLELGDSALYLCASSLSGGAGKTQYFGPGTRLLVL.

This CDR3 is CASSLGLDTQALTDTQYF. For the CDR3, the DNA is TGTGCCAGCAGCTTAGGTTTGGACACCCAAGCACTCACAGATACGCAGTATTTT. The rearrangement joins TRBV7-6 to TRBJ2-3, with a tentative D call TRBD1 (5 bases). The V and J ends lost 1 base and 2 bases respectively, with 19 bases between them. The CDR3 is 18 amino acids. Per the germline V gene, CDR1 is SGHVS and CDR2 is FNYEAQ.

The sample holds one count of this clone. V and J are TRBV2 and TRBJ2-5, with TRBD2 identical over 9 bases. The CDR3 length is 13 residues. The germline CDR1 and CDR2 sequences are SNHLY and FYNNEI. J gave up 3 bases and V 4 bases, and 0 bases lay outside the gene matches. In DNA, the CDR3 is TGTGCCAGCAGTGCTAGCGGGGAAGAGACCCAGTACTTC. Its translation is CASSASGEETQYF.

CDR3 amino acids: CASSLGGRVDTQYF. Written as DNA, the CDR3 is TGTGCCAGCAGCCTCGGGGGGAGAGTAGATACGCAGTATTTT. The J gene is TRBJ2-3, the V gene TRBV7-2; TRBD2 matches at 7 bases. The germline V gene has CDR1 SGHTA and CDR2 FQGNSA. This CDR3 spans 14 amino acids. V lost 5 bases to trimming and J lost 5 bases; unmatched junction nucleotides: 7.

This chain links TRBV27 with TRBJ1-6, with D perhaps TRBD1 (5 bases). CDR3 length: 13 residues. Germline CDR1 and CDR2: MNHEY and SMNVEV (reference sequence). The V gene lost 6 bases and the J gene lost 8 bases, with 11 bases spanning the gap. Here the CDR3 reads CASSLKGDSPLHF. In nucleotides, the CDR3 is TGTGCCAGCAGCCTAAAAGGGGATTCACCCCTCCACTTT.

This chain joins TRBV7-8 and TRBJ2-7, with 7 bases lining up with TRBD2. This CDR3 has 16 residues. Germline V lookup: CDR1 SGHVS, CDR2 FQNEAQ. The V segment lost 1 base and the J segment 7 bases; nucleotides outside the gene matches: 13. The CDR3: CASSLVPGGGFLEQYF. In nucleotides, the CDR3 is TGTGCCAGCAGCTTAGTTCCTGGGGGGGGGTTTTTAGAGCAGTACTTC. Full variable domain (remainder filled in from reference TRBV7-8 and TRBJ2-7): GAGVSQSPRYKVAKRGQDVALRCDPISGHVSLFWYQQALGQGPEFLTYFQNEAQLDKSGLPSDRFFAERPEGSVSTLKIQRTQQEDSAVYLCASSLVPGGGFLEQYFGPGTRLTVT.

This clone has only a few counts. CDR3 nucleotides: TGTGCCAGCAGTTACGGTAGGGGGCGGGATGAGCAGTACTTC. Protein product: CASSYGRGRDEQYF. V usage is TRBV6-5 and J usage is TRBJ2-7, with D possibly matching TRBD1 (7 bases). This CDR3 has 14 amino acids. The germline CDR1 and CDR2 sequences are MNHEY and SVGAGI. Trimming shortened V by 2 bases and J by 7 bases, and 15 bases separated the two germline ends.

The chain is built from TRBV3-1 (or the pseudogene TRBV3-2) and TRBJ1-2; D remains ambiguous. CDR3 length: 17 amino acids. Looked up from germline, CDR1 is LGHDT and CDR2 is YNNKEL (reference sequence). Between the trimmed V and J ends, which lost 1 base and 5 bases, there was a span of 20 bases. CDR3 protein: CASSQGGGGLGSYGYTF. The CDR3 DNA follows: TGTGCCAGCAGCCAAGGAGGTGGAGGGCTGGGTTCATATGGCTACACCTTC.

J is TRBJ2-1 and V is TRBV7-9, with TRBD1 identical over 8 bases. V shed 2 bases, J shed 4 bases, and the junction held 4 bases outside the gene matches. Germline assignment: CDR1 SEHNR and CDR2 FQNEAQ (reference sequence). CDR3 size: 15 residues. The CDR3 protein is CASSLTGQGYNEQFF. The CDR3 coding sequence is TGTGCCAGCAGCTTAACAGGACAGGGATACAATGAGCAGTTCTTC. The full variable domain, completed using reference TRBV7-9 and TRBJ2-1, is DTGVSQNPRHKITKRGQNVTFRCDPISEHNRLYWYRQTLGQGPEFLTYFQNEAQLEKSRLLSDRFSAERPKGSFSTLEIQRTEQGDSAMYLCASSLTGQGYNEQFFGPGTRLTVL.

CDR3 region: CASSWANTEAFF. The CDR3 DNA reads TGTGCCAGCAGTTGGGCGAACACTGAAGCTTTCTTT. The chain recombines TRBV12-3 or TRBV12-4 with TRBJ1-1; D uncertain. The CDR3 spans 12 residues. Trimming left V 4 bases short and J 1 base short, with 4 bases between.

The chain links TRBV18 to TRBJ2-5, with 8 bases that match TRBD1. Germline V gene sequence: CDR1 KGHSH, CDR2 LQKENI. V was clipped by 6 bases and J by 2 bases; unmatched bases: 5. The CDR3 is made up of 14 amino acids. As DNA, the CDR3 is TGTGCCAGCTCCCCGGGACAGGCACAAGAGACCCAGTACTTC. Its translation is CASSPGQAQETQYF.

The genes are TRBV29-1 and TRBJ1-1; D unclear. The ends were cut back, 6 bases at V and 0 bases at J, with 11 bases in the middle. The CDR3 covers 13 residues. Germline V gene data show CDR1 as SQVTM and CDR2 as ANQGSEA. The CDR3 coding sequence is TGCAGCGTCGCACTGAGGATGAACACTGAAGCTTTCTTT. Its translation is CSVALRMNTEAFF.

The chain is built from TRBV11-2 and TRBJ2-1; 15 bases match TRBD2. Per germline, CDR1 SGHAT and CDR2 FQNNGV. V lost 5 bases, J lost 9 bases, and 8 bases stayed unmatched. The CDR3 length is 16 residues. The CDR3 coding sequence is TGTGCCAGCAGCGCCCGGACTAGCGGGGGGGCCGGTGAGCAGTTCTTC. Translating it yields CASSARTSGGAGEQFF.

V is TRBV7-9 and J is TRBJ2-1, with D tentatively TRBD2 (5 bases). The V and J ends lost 2 bases and 4 bases respectively, with 12 bases between them. The CDR3 contains 15 residues. From germline, CDR1 is SEHNR and CDR2 FQNEAQ (reference sequence). This chain's CDR3 is CASSLMSGEYNEQFF. As DNA, the CDR3 is TGTGCCAGCAGCTTAATGAGCGGAGAGTACAATGAGCAGTTCTTC.

The V gene is TRBV4-1, the J gene TRBJ2-5; D call uncertain. Trimming removed 0 bases from V and 4 bases from J, with 12 bases in between. The CDR3 loop spans 15 amino acids. CDR1 and CDR2 from the germline V gene are MGHRA and YSYEKL. The CDR3 DNA reads as TGCGCCAGCAGCCAAGATAGGAGCCATACAGAGACCCAGTACTTC. Amino acids: CASSQDRSHTETQYF.

The CDR3 loop is CATSRATGPPQLREQYF. The CDR3 DNA sequence: TGTGCCACCAGCAGAGCTACGGGTCCCCCCCAGCTCCGCGAGCAGTACTTC. The chain joins TRBV15 to TRBJ2-7; D remains ambiguous. Germline assignment: CDR1 LNHNV and CDR2 YYDKDF (reference sequence). Trimming removed 1 base from V and 6 bases from J, with 22 bases in between. CDR3 size: 17 residues. Full variable domain (missing parts from reference TRBV15 and TRBJ2-7): DAMVIQNPRYQVTQFGKPVTLSCSQTLNHNVMYWYQQKSSQAPKLLFHYYDKDFNNEADTPDNFQSRRPNTSFCFLDIRSPGLGDTAMYLCATSRATGPPQLREQYFGPGTRLTVT.

This CDR3 is CSVSEGNQPQHF. The CDR3 region has the DNA TGCAGCGTTTCAGAGGGCAATCAGCCCCAGCATTTT. The chain recombines TRBV29-1 with TRBJ1-5; D call uncertain. CDR3 length: 12 residues. The germline gives CDR1 SQVTM, CDR2 ANQGSEA. The V end was cut by 5 bases, the J end by 2 bases, with 7 bases between.

The sample holds one count of this clone. This rearrangement joins TRBV3-1 (or the pseudogene TRBV3-2) to TRBJ2-7; TRBD2 aligns across 11 bases. J lost 2 bases, V lost 6 bases, and 3 bases had no gene match. Per the germline V gene, CDR1 is LGHDT and CDR2 is YNNKEL (reference sequence). The CDR3 is 14 amino acids. As DNA, the CDR3 is TGTGCCAGCAGTTTGACTAGCGGGACCTACGAGCAGTACTTC. The encoded protein is CASSLTSGTYEQYF.

This chain connects TRBV10-3 to TRBJ1-1, with D perhaps TRBD1 (5 bases). The CDR3 is 16 amino acids. The germline gives CDR1 ENHRY, CDR2 SYGVKD. Trimming stripped 2 bases from V and 0 bases from J, with 13 bases between. The CDR3 here is CAISEGRGFMNTEAFF. CDR3 DNA: TGTGCCATCAGTGAGGGTAGGGGATTTATGAACACTGAAGCTTTCTTT.

This chain joins TRBV30 and TRBJ2-5; 7 bases are shared with TRBD2. Germline V gene data show CDR1 as GTSNPN and CDR2 as SVGIG (reference sequence). The CDR3 is made up of 14 amino acids. With 2 bases clipped from V and 4 bases from J, the junction kept 7 bases outside the gene matches. The CDR3 loop reads CAWSLGLGGETQYF. In DNA form, the CDR3 reads TGTGCCTGGAGTCTCGGACTAGGAGGAGAGACCCAGTACTTC.

This clone came up a few times. V gene TRBV18 combines with J gene TRBJ1-5; D is ambiguous. V lost 1 base, J lost 6 bases, and 7 bases lay in between. CDR3 length: 13 residues. Germline V gives CDR1 KGHSH, CDR2 LQKENI. The CDR3 DNA follows: TGTGCCAGCTCACCACTCGAGTTTCAGCCCCAGCATTTT. Its protein is CASSPLEFQPQHF. Drawing the rest from reference TRBV18 and TRBJ1-5, the complete variable domain is NAGVMQNPRHLVRRRGQEARLRCSPMKGHSHVYWYRQLPEEGLKFMVYLQKENIIDESGMPKERFSAEFPKEGPSILRIQQVVRGDSAAYFCASSPLEFQPQHFGDGTRLSIL.